These 9 T cell receptor beta chains share one sample of origin, sequenced in a study of control samples from healthy donors and cancer patients. Clones were read by immunoSEQ multiplex PCR, and TCRdb kept only the in-frame ones, dropping some. The sample includes about 160,000 clones, around 93% seen only once; the top ten take roughly 4%. The source material was blood. These receptors came from a woman aged 55-69 years in good health.

This sequence joins TRBV6-6 and TRBJ1-3, with TRBD1 identical over 7 bases. Germline-derived CDR1 and CDR2 are MNHNY and SVGAGI (reference sequence). The CDR3 runs to 15 residues. The junction had 4 bases not matched to a gene; V was cut back by 2 bases and J by 3 bases. As DNA, the CDR3 is TGTGCCAGCAGTTACCCCACAGGGGATGGAAACACCATATATTTT. This translates into CASSYPTGDGNTIYF.

CDR3 DNA: TGTGCCAGCAGTGAGGTTTTCGGGTCTAATGAAAAACTGTTTTTT. It specifies CASSEVFGSNEKLFF. J is TRBJ1-4 and V is TRBV2; D gene ambiguous. The V gene lost 3 bases and the J gene lost 3 bases, with 11 bases spanning the gap. In germline, CDR1 is SNHLY, CDR2 FYNNEI. The CDR3 has 15 residues.

This clone appeared a few times. The V call is TRBV29-1, the J call TRBJ2-7; D is possibly TRBD2 (6 bases). The germline CDR1 and CDR2 sequences are SQVTM and ANQGSEA. Deletions cut 2 bases from V and 0 bases from J, with 20 bases between. The CDR3 has 17 amino acids. The CDR3 DNA is TGCAGCGTTGAACTATTCGACGGGACTTCCATCTCCTACGAGCAGTACTTC. This gives the protein CSVELFDGTSISYEQYF.

This clone was seen more than once but under ten times. The V call is TRBV6-6, the J call TRBJ2-7; 7 bases fit TRBD1. There are 13 residues in the CDR3. Germline-derived CDR1 and CDR2 are MNHNY and SVGAGI (reference sequence). The V segment lost 5 bases and the J segment 5 bases; nucleotides outside the gene matches: 6. The CDR3 nucleotides read TGTGCCAGCAGTACCACAGGGGTCCACGAGCAGTACTTC. This sequence encodes CASSTTGVHEQYF.

The chain carries TRBV6-5 and TRBJ1-1, with D perhaps TRBD1 (6 bases). V lost 7 bases and J 2 bases, leaving 14 bases between the germline ends. Germline loops: CDR1 MNHEY, CDR2 SVGAGI. CDR3 size: 14 residues. The CDR3 bases are TGTGCCAGCAATAGGGGGGATATAAACACTGAAGCTTTCTTT. Protein product: CASNRGDINTEAFF.

The count of this clone is one. V and J are TRBV6-5 and TRBJ1-1; D gene ambiguous. CDR3 size: 13 residues. Trimming took off 6 bases at V and 0 bases at J, with 8 bases between the two ends. Germline values: CDR1 MNHEY, CDR2 SVGAGI. In DNA form, the CDR3 reads TGTGCCAGCAGACTAACAGTGAACACTGAAGCTTTCTTT. Protein sequence: CASRLTVNTEAFF.

The chain uses TRBV5-1 and TRBJ2-1; D may be TRBD1 or TRBD2 (6 bases each). Germline V CDR1 and CDR2: SGHRS, YFSETQ. CDR3 size: 14 residues. The V gene lost 0 bases and the J gene lost 12 bases, with 16 bases spanning the gap. The CDR3 nucleotides are TGCGCCAGCAGCTTGGAGTCCGGGGGCTTAACGCAGTTCTTC. Amino acids: CASSLESGGLTQFF.

The genes are TRBV18 and TRBJ1-5, with 8 bases fitting TRBD1. V dropped 2 bases and J dropped 5; count of bases not matched to a gene: 5. The CDR3 runs 15 residues. Germline V gives CDR1 KGHSH, CDR2 LQKENI. CDR3 region: CASSPTTGGYQPQHF. CDR3 bases: TGTGCCAGCTCACCAACAACAGGGGGGTATCAGCCCCAGCATTTT.

The chain recombines TRBV6-2 or TRBV6-3 with TRBJ1-2; D is unclear. The CDR3 is made up of 16 amino acids. The germline V gene encodes CDR1 MNHEY and CDR2 SVGEGT. Trimming took off 2 bases at V and 4 bases at J, with 17 bases between the two ends. In nucleotides, the CDR3 is TGTGCCAGCAGTTACATCTTCTCGAGCTCCGTCTATGGCTACACCTTC. The encoded protein is CASSYIFSSSVYGYTF.